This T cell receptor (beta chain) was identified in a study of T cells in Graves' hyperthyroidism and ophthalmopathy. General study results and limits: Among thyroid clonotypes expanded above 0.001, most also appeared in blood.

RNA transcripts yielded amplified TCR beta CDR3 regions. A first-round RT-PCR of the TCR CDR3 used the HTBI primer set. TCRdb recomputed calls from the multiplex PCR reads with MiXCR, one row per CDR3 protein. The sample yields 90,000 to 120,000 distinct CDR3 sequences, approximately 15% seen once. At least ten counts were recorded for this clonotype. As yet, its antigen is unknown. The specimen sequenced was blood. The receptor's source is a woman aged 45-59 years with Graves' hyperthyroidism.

In DNA form, the CDR3 reads TGCAGTGCTAGAGACCGGGAGACCCAGTACTTC. Protein product: CSARDRETQYF. This chain links TRBV20-1 with TRBJ2-5, with D hard to call. CDR1 DFQATT and CDR2 SNEGSKA come from the germline V gene (reference sequence). CDR3 length: 11 amino acids. V was pared by 0 bases and J by 5 bases, with 4 bases between.